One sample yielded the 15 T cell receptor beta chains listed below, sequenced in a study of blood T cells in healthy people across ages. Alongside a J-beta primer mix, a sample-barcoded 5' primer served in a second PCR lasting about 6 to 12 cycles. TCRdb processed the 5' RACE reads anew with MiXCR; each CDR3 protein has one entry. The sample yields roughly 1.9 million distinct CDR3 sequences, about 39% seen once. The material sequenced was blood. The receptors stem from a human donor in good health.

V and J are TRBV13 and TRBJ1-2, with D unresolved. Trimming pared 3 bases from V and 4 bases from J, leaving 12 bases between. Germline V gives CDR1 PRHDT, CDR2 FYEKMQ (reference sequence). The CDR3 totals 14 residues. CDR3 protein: CASSLRGYFYGYTF. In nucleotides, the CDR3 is TGTGCCAGCAGCTTGCGAGGGTACTTCTATGGCTACACCTTC. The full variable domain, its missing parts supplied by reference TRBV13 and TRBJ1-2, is AAGVIQSPRHLIKEKRETATLKCYPIPRHDTVYWYQQGPGQDPQFLISFYEKMQSDKGSIPDRFSAQQFSDYHSELNMSSLELGDSALYFCASSLRGYFYGYTFGSGTRLTVV.

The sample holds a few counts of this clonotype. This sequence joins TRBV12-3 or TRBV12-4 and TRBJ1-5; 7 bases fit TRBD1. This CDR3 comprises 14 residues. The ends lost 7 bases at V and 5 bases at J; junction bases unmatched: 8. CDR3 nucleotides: TGTGCCAGCACCACGGGGCAGGGGGATCAGCCCCAGCATTTT. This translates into CASTTGQGDQPQHF.

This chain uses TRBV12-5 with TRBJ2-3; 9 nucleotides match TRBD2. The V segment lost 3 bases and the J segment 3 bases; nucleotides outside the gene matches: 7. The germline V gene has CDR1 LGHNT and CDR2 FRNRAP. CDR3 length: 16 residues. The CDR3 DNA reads TGTGCTAGTGGTTTTGGAGCGGGGGGAGCGACAGATACGCAGTATTTT. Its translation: CASGFGAGGATDTQYF.

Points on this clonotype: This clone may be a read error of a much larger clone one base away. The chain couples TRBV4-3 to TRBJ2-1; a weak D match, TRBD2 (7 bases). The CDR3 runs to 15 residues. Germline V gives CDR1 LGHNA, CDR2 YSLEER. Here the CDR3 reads CASSPGGRLYNERFF. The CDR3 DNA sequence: TGCGCCAGCAGCCCCGGGGGGCGCCTCTACAATGAGCGGTTCTTC.

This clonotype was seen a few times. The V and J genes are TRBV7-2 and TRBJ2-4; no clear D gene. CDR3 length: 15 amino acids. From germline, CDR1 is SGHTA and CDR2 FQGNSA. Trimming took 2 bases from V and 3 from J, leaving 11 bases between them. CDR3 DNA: TGTGCCAGCAGCTTAAGCAGGACGGGCAAAAACATTCAGTACTTC. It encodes CASSLSRTGKNIQYF.

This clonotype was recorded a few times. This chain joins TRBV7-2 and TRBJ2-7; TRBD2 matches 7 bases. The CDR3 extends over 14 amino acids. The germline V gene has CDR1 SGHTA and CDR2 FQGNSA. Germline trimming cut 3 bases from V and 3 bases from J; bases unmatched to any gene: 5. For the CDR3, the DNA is TGTGCCAGCAGCTTTGGGAGGGGCATCTACGAGCAGTACTTC. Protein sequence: CASSFGRGIYEQYF.

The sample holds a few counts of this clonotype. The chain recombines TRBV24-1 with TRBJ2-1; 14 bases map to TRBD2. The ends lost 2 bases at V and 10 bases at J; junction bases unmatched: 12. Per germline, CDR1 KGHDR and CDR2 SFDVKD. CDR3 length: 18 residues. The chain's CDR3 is CATSDSGLAGVSTSEQFF. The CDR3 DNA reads TGTGCCACCAGTGATTCGGGACTAGCGGGGGTCTCTACTTCGGAGCAGTTCTTC.

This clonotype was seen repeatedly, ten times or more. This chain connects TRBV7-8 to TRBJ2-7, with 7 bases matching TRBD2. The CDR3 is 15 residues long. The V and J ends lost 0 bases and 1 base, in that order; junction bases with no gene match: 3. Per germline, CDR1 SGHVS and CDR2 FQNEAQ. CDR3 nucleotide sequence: TGTGCCAGCAGCTTAGCGAGCGGGGTTTCCTACGAGCAGTACTTC. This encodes CASSLASGVSYEQYF.

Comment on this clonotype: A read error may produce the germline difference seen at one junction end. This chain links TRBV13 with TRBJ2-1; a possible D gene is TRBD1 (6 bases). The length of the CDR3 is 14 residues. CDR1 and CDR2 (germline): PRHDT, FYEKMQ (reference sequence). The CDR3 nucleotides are TGTACCAGCAGCTTAGGGAAAGGGGGTCGTGAGCAGTTCTTC. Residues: CTSSLGKGGREQFF.

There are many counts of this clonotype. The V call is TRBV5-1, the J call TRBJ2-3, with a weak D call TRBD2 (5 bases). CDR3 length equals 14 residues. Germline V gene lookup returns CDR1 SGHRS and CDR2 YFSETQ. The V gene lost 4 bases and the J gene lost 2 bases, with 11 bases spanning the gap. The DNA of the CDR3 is TGCGCCAGCAGCCCTACTAGGGCCACAGATACGCAGTATTTT. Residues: CASSPTRATDTQYF.

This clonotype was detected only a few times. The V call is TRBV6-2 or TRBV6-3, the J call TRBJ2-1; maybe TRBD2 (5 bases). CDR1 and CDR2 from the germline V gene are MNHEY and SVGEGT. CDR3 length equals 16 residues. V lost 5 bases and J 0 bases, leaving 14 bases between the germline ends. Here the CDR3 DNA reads TGTGCCAGCAGTACGCTACTAGGTTCCTCCTACAATGAGCAGTTCTTC. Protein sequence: CASSTLLGSSYNEQFF.

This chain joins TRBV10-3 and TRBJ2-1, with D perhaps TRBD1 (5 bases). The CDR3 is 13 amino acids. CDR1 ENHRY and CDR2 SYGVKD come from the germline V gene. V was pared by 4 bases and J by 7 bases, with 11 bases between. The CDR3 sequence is CAISGQPQNEQFF. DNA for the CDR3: TGTGCCATCAGTGGACAGCCTCAAAATGAGCAGTTCTTC.

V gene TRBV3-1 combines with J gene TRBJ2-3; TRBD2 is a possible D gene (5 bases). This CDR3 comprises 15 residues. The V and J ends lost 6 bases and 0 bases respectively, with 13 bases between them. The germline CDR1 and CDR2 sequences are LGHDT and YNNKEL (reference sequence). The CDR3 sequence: CASSPGLPSTDTQYF. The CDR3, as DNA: TGTGCCAGCAGTCCCGGACTTCCTAGCACAGATACGCAGTATTTT.

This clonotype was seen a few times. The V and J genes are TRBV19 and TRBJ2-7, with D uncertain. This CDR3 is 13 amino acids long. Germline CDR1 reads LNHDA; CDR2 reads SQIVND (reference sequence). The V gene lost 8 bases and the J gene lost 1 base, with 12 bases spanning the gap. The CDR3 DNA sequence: TGTGCCAGTTCGACACGACATTCCTACGAGCAGTACTTC. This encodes CASSTRHSYEQYF.

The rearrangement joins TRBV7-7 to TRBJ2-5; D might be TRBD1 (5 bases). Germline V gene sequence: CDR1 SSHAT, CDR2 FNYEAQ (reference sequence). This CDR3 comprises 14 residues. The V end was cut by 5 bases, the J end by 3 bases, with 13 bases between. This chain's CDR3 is CASSPTVIEETQYF. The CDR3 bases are TGTGCCAGCAGCCCGACAGTAATAGAAGAGACCCAGTACTTC.